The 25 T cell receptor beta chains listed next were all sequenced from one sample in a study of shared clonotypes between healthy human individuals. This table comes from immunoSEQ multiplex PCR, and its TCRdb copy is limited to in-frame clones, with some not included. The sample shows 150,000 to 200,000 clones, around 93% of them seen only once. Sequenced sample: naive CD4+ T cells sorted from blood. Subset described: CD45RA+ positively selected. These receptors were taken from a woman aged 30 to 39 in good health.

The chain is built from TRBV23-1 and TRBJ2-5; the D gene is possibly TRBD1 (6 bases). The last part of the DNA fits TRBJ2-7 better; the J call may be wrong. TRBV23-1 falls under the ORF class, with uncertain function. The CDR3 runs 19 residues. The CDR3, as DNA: TGCGCCAGCACAACACGTGACGACAGGTTGAGATCGGTAGCCTACGAGCAGTACTTC. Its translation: CASTTRDDRLRSVAYEQYF.

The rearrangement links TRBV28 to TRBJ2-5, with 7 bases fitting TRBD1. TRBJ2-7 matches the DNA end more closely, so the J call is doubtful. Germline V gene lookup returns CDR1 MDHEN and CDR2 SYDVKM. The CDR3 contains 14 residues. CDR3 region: CASEPGTASYEQYF. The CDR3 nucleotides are TGTGCCAGTGAGCCCGGGACAGCCTCCTACGAGCAGTACTTC.

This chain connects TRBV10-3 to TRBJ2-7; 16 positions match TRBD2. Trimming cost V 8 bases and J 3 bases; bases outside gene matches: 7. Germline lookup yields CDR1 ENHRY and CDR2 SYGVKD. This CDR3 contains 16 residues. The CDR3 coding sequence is TGTGCCATCGGACCGGGACTAGCGGGGGGGGTCTACGAGCAGTACTTC. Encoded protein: CAIGPGLAGGVYEQYF.

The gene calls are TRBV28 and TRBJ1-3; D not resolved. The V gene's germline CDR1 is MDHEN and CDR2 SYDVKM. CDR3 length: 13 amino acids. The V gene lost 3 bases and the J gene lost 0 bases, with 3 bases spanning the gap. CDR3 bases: TGTGCCAGCAGTTTCAGCTCTGGAAACACCATATATTTT. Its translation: CASSFSSGNTIYF.

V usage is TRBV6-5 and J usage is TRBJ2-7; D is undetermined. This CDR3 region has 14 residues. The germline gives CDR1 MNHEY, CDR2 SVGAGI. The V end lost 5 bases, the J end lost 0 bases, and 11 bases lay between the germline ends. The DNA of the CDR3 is TGTGCCAGCAGTAGAGCTAGTAACTCCTACGAGCAGTACTTC. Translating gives CASSRASNSYEQYF.

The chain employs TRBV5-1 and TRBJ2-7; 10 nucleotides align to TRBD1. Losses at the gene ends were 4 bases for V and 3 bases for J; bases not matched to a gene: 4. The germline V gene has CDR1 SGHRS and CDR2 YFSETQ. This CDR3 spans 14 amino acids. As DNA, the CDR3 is TGCGCCAGCAGCCCCGGGACAGGGGTCTACGAGCAGTACTTC. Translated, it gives CASSPGTGVYEQYF.

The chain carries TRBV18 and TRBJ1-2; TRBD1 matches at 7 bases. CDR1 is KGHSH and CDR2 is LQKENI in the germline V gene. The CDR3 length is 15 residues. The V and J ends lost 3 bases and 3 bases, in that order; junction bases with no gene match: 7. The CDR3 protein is CASSPRDREDYGYTF. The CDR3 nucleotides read TGTGCCAGCTCACCTCGTGACAGGGAGGACTATGGCTACACCTTC.

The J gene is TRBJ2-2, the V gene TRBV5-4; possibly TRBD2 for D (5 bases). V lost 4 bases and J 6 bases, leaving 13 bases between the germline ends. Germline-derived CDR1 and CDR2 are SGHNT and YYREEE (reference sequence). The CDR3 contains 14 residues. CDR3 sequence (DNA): TGTGCCAGCAGCCCGTTTGCGGGCTCCGGGGAGCTGTTTTTT. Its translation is CASSPFAGSGELFF.

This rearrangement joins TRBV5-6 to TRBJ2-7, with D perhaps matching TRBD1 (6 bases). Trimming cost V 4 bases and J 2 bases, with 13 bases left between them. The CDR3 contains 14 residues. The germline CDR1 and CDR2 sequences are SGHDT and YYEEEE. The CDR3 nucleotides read TGTGCCAGCAGCCCTGGACAGCAACCCTACGAGCAGTACTTC. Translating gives CASSPGQQPYEQYF.

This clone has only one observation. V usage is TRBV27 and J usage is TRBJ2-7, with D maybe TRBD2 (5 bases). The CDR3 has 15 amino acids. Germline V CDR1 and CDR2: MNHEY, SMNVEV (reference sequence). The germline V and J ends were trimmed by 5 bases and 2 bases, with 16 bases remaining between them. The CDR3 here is CASSGRLAGTYEQYF. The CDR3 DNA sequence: TGTGCCAGCAGTGGACGACTCGCGGGCACCTACGAGCAGTACTTC.

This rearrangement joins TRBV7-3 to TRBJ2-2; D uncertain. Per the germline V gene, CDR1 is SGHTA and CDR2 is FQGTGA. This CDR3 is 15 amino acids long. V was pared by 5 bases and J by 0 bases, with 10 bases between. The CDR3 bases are TGTGCCAGCAGCCCTACCGGACCGAACACCGGGGAGCTGTTTTTT. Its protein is CASSPTGPNTGELFF.

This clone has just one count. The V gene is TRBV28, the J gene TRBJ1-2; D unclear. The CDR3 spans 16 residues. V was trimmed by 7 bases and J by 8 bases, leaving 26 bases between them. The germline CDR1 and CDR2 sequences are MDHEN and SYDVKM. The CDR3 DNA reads TGTGCCAGCACACTCTACGATAGAGGCAGCGTTCGCGGCTACACCTTC. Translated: CASTLYDRGSVRGYTF.

CDR3 in DNA: TGTGCCAGCAGTGAGGGACAGGGGCGCTACGAGCAGTACTTC. Translating gives CASSEGQGRYEQYF. The chain employs TRBV2 and TRBJ2-7; 10 bases agree with TRBD1. With 3 bases clipped from V and 3 bases from J, the junction kept 2 bases outside the gene matches. The germline gives CDR1 SNHLY, CDR2 FYNNEI. This CDR3 has 14 amino acids.

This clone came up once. The CDR3 sequence: CASSPRSSGANVLTF. CDR3 DNA: TGTGCCAGCAGCCCCCGGTCGTCTGGGGCCAACGTCCTGACTTTC. The rearrangement uses TRBV27 and TRBJ2-6; D is ambiguous. The CDR3 contains 15 residues. Germline V lookup: CDR1 MNHEY, CDR2 SMNVEV (reference sequence). Trimming cost V 6 bases and J 1 base, with 10 bases left between them.

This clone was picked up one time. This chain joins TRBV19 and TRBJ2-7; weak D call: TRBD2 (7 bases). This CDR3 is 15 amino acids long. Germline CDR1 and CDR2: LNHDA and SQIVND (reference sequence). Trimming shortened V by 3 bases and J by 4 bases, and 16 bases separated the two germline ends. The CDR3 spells CASSMGGARSYEQYF. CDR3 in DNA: TGTGCCAGTAGTATGGGGGGGGCGCGTTCTTACGAGCAGTACTTC.

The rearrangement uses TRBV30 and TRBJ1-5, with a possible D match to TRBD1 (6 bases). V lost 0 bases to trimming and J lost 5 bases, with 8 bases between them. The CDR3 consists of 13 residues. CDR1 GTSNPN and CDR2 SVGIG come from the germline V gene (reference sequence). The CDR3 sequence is CAWSVGADQPQHF. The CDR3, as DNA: TGTGCCTGGAGTGTGGGGGCAGATCAGCCCCAGCATTTT.

The CDR3 nucleotides read TGCGCCAGCACACAGGGGGTTCGCCAGCCCCAGCATTTT. Encoded protein: CASTQGVRQPQHF. The rearrangement links TRBV10-2 to TRBJ1-5, with 8 bases identical to TRBD1. The CDR3 length is 13 residues. Germline lookup yields CDR1 WSHSY and CDR2 SAAADI. Unmatched junction bases numbered 6, after V lost 7 bases and J lost 7 bases.

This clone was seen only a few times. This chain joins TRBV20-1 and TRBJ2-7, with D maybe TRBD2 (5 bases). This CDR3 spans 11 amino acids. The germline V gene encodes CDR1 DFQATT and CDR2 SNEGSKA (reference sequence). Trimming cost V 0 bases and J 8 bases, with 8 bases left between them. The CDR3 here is CSARDGLQQYF. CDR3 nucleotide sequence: TGCAGTGCTAGAGATGGACTGCAGCAGTACTTC.

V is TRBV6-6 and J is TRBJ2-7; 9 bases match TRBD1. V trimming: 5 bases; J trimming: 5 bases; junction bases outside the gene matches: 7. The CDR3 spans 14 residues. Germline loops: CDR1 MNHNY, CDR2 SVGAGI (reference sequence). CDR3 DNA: TGTGCCAGCAGTGGCCGACAGGGGGGAAACGAGCAGTACTTC. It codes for CASSGRQGGNEQYF.

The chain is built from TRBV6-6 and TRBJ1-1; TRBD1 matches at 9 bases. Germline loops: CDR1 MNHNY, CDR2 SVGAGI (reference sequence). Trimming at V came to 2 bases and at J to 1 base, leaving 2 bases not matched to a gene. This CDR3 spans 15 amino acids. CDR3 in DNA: TGTGCCAGCAGTTACCCGGGACAGGGGAACACTGAAGCTTTCTTT. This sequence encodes CASSYPGQGNTEAFF.

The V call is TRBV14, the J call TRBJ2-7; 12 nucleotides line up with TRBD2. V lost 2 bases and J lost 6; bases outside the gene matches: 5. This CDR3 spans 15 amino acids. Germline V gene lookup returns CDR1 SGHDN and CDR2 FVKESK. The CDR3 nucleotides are TGTGCCAGCAGCCAAATACCGGGACTAGCGGGCGAGCAGTACTTC. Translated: CASSQIPGLAGEQYF.

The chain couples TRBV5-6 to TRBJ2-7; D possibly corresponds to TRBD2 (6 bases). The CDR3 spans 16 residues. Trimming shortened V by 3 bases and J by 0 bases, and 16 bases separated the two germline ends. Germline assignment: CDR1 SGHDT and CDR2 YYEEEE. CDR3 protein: CASSSRGGIISYEQYF. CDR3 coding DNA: TGTGCCAGCAGCTCACGTGGGGGGATAATCTCCTACGAGCAGTACTTC.

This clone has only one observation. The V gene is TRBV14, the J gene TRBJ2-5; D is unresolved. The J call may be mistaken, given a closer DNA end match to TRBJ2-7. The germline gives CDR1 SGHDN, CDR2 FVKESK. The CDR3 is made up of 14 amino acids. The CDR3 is CASSQLQESYEQYF. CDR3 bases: TGTGCCAGCAGCCAACTCCAAGAATCCTACGAGCAGTACTTC.

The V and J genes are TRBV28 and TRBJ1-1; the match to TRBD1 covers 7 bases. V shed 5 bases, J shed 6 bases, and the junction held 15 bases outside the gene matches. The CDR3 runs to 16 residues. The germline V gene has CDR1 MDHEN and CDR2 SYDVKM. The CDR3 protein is CASSPILGDRSPEAFF. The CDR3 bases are TGTGCCAGCAGTCCCATATTGGGGGACAGAAGTCCTGAAGCTTTCTTT.

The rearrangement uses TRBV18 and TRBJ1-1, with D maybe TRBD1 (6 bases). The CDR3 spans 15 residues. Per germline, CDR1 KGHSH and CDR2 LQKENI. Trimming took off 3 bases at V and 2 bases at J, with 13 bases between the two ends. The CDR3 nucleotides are TGTGCCAGCTCACCGGTCGGGGGCGACAACACTGAAGCTTTCTTT. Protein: CASSPVGGDNTEAFF.